This TCR beta chain emerged from a study of blood T cells in healthy people across ages. Whole-study results and caveats: Diversity of TCR beta per million T cells declined in a roughly linear way with age.

The V gene's germline CDR1 is SGHVS and CDR2 FNYEAQ. This CDR3 spans 13 amino acids. The V end was cut by 2 bases, the J end by 7 bases, with 11 bases between. Together with a sample-barcoded 5' primer, a J-beta primer mix was included in a second PCR lasting about 6 to 12 cycles. CDR3-containing paired-end reads numbered at least 3 million in each sample. TCRdb re-derived calls from the 5' RACE reads in MiXCR, one entry per CDR3 protein. The sample has 1.5 million to 2 million distinct CDR3 sequences; about 31% are singletons. Comment on this clonotype: No antigen is known for it.

Donation came from healthy Caucasian individuals in Russia who were aged 6 to 90. Per-sample PBMC isolation yielded at least 6.5 million cells. Sample: blood. The TCR comes from a woman in her twenties or thirties in good health. V and J are TRBV7-6 and TRBJ1-1; TRBD1 might be the D (5 bases). The DNA for the CDR3 is TGTGCCAGCAGCTTAATGAGGGGAGATGAAGCTTTCTTT. Translation: CASSLMRGDEAFF.